This TCR beta chain was retrieved from a study of shared clonotypes between healthy human individuals (dated by TCRdb to about 2020). At the level of the whole study: The cohort included a few men and two women between 18 and 49 years of age. To increase sequencing depth and limit assay-specific biases, TCR repertoire library preparation and sequencing were carried out by different laboratories using diverse techniques. For each donor, three plates each were used for CD4 naive and CD4 memory, two plates were used for CD8 naive, and one plate was used for CD8 memory. Blood TCR repertoires of about 5 healthy adults were deeply sequenced to estimate repertoire size and the extent of clonotype sharing between individuals. Per donor, leukapheresis produced somewhere between about 0.85 and 10 billion PBMCs. Paper-wide results and their limitations: Across a few donors, approximately 5% of naive CD4, around 3.3% of naive CD8, approximately 2.5% of memory CD4, and approximately 0.4% of memory CD8 clonotypes were shared. Pairwise subsampling indicated that sequencing depth was expected to affect the degree of clonotype sharing among donors. Higher generation probabilities were observed for clonotypes shared by all four sorted-subset donors than for non-shared clonotypes. Rarefaction of sorted-subset datasets indicated incomplete sequencing despite the large sequencing depth. Naive subsets generally had larger estimated clonotype richness than memory subsets. The small number of donors limited the genetic and exposure-history diversity represented. Sampling was limited to blood, and TCR repertoires in tissue likely differ from TCR repertoires in blood.

Using the deep immunoSEQ assay, TCR CDR3 regions were amplified from genomic DNA by multiplex PCR. Genomic DNA extracted from each cell subset was distributed evenly over all wells of several immunoSEQ 96-well plates, and each plate served as one replicate. For sorted subsets, each replicate PCR was loaded with 200 to 250 ng genomic DNA, equivalent to about 33,000 T cell genomes. Purified libraries were quantified with a Qubit 3.0 fluorometer, sized on a Bioanalyzer 2100, and re-quantified with the KAPA Library Quantification kit. Every immunoSEQ 96-well plate was sequenced on a dedicated single-read 150-cycle Illumina NextSeq 550 flow cell. The source study handled its data this way. Because the immunoSEQ output included only junctional sequences and no quality scores, the filtering could not be the same as the filtering used for full-length reads. Sequences were annotated with PyIR, a Python wrapper for IgBLAST v1.9, and V/J genes and CDR3 were assigned using IMGT germline references. Any read was removed if the V/J assignment was weak (E-value above 1e-6), the CDR3 was missing, or the read contained stop codons, out-of-frame junctions, or ambiguous translated residues. V3J clonotypes were defined as sequences sharing the same inferred V gene, J gene, and CDR3 amino acid sequence. To compute the percentage overlap between repertoires, the number of shared unique clonotypes was divided by the size of the smaller repertoire. Richness of each repertoire was evaluated using RTK rarefaction, the Chao1 estimator, and Recon v2.1 estimates of unobserved clonotypes. Generation probabilities were computed with OLGA for all TCRbeta clonotypes obtained by the gDNA method from four donors. TCRdb provides this immuneACCESS table in a form limited to in-frame rearrangements. Some clones are lacking; in checked studies, under half of them reflect an unresolved V gene, and why the rest are absent is not known. V, J and clone size were drawn from that table, and D and trimming were deduced from the DNA. This sample lists roughly 500,000 clones; 96% were detected once. About 0.064% of the sample belongs to the ten largest clones.

As encoded in the germline V gene, CDR1 is KGHSH while CDR2 is LQKENI. Here V drops 6 bases and J drops 14 bases, and the junction holds 10 bases not matched to any gene. Reading from cysteine to phenylalanine, the CDR3 counts 12 amino acids. Only CDR3 DNA is held: 36 bases, read in frame from base 1. Worth noting for this clone: Which antigen it targets is not known. The input lacks base qualities; no much larger clone sits a single base away.

The donors were healthy, HIV-negative adults who had no recently reported acute infections or vaccinations. Every donor was a Caucasian adult living in Nashville, Tennessee, USA. CD4+ T cells were enriched by magnetic negative selection, after which naive cells were positively selected on CD45RA and the negative fraction was taken as the memory subset. Blood was obtained by leukapheresis, after which PBMCs were separated by Ficoll-Histopaque density gradient centrifugation and cryopreserved in liquid nitrogen vapor phase. Analytical flow cytometry was used to check the purity and quantity of every magnetically sorted T cell population. Genomic DNA was isolated from every sorted fraction and measured by UV absorbance on a Nanodrop 2000c.

Recombination linked TRBV18 to TRBJ2-3; TRBD2 aligns with 8 central bases. This sequence originates from a woman aged 25 to 45 in good health. The sample was naive CD4+ T cells sorted from blood. Taken with the paper, the label for cell subset or site translates to: CD45RA+ positively selected. Here the CDR3 is given as CASSPEAGVWYF. The nucleotide sequence is given as TGTGCCAGCTCGCCCGAAGCGGGAGTGTGGTATTTT.